This paragraph covers one T cell receptor beta chain sequence. Its antigen is as yet unknown. Clones were read by immunoSEQ multiplex PCR, and TCRdb kept only the in-frame ones, dropping some. This table has about 120,000 clones, roughly 88% appearing once. This entry belongs to a study of a mutant IDH1 vaccine in newly diagnosed glioma. As to time point: week 11, during vaccination. Mutant IDH1 20-mer peptide, at 300 ug, made up each vaccine dose, with topical imiquimod. The germline gives CDR1 SNHLY, CDR2 FYNNEI. The length of the CDR3 is 13 residues. Trimming took off 8 bases at V and 6 bases at J, with 14 bases between the two ends.

The TCR sequence derives from a woman aged 50 to 65 with glioma. The sequenced sample was PBMCs, obtained from a glioma patient whose treatment included an IDH1 peptide vaccine. The chain joins TRBV2 to TRBJ2-1; D possibly corresponds to TRBD1 (5 bases). This CDR3 is CASLSSRGNEQFF. DNA of the CDR3: TGTGCCAGCCTTTCGAGTAGGGGCAATGAGCAGTTCTTC.